This TCR beta chain was found in a study of T cells in Graves' hyperthyroidism and ophthalmopathy. General study points: Progression to ophthalmopathy was predicted a median of 6.5 months early.

Amplification targeted TCR beta CDR3 regions from RNA transcripts. HTBI primers drove first-round RT-PCR of the TCR CDR3. TCRdb ran MiXCR on the multiplex PCR reads and lists one entry per CDR3 protein. The table lists under 130,000 distinct CDR3 sequences, about 50% of them singletons. Graves' hyperthyroidism was deemed stable given no ophthalmopathy progression within 18 months. The V end lost 2 bases, the J end lost 5 bases, and 12 bases lay between the germline ends. This CDR3 spans 14 amino acids. CDR1 and CDR2 (germline): SGHTA, FQGNSA. As for this clonotype: Its antigen is still unknown. This may be a read error: a much more frequent sequence differs by one nucleotide.

The sample taken for sequencing was blood. The source is a man aged 35-49 years with Graves' hyperthyroidism. The chain uses TRBV7-2 and TRBJ2-5; D remains ambiguous. The CDR3 bases are TGTGCCAGCAGCTTACTTTCTGCCGAGGAGACCCAGTACTTC. It codes for CASSLLSAEETQYF.